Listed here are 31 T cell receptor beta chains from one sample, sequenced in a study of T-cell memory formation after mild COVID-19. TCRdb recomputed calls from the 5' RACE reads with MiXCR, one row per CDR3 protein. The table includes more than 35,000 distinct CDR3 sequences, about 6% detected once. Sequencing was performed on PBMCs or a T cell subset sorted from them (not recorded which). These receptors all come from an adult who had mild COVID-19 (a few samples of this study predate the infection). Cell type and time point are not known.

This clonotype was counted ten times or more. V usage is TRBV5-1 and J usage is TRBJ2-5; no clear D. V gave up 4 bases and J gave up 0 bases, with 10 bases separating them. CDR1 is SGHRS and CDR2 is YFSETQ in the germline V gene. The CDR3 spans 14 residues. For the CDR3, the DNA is TGCGCCAGCAGCCCCTGGGCAGACCAAGAGACCCAGTACTTC. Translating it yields CASSPWADQETQYF.

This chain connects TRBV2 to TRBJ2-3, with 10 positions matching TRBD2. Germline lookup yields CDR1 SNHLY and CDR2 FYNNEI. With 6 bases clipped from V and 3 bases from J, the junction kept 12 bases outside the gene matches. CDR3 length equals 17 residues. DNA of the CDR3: TGTGCCAGCAGCCAACGGCTACTAGCGGGGCATACAGATACGCAGTATTTT. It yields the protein CASSQRLLAGHTDTQYF.

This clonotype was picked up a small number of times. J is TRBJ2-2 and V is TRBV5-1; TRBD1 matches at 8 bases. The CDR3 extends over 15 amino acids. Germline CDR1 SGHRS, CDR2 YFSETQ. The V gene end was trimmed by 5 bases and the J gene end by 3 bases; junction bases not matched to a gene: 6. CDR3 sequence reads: CASRRVTGDTGELFF. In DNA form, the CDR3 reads TGCGCCAGCAGGAGGGTGACAGGGGACACCGGGGAGCTGTTTTTT.

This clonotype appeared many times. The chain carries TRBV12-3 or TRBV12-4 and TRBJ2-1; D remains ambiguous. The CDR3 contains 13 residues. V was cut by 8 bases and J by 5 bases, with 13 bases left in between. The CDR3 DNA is TGTGCCAGCGGCGGAAAAAAGGACAATGAGCAGTTCTTC. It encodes CASGGKKDNEQFF.

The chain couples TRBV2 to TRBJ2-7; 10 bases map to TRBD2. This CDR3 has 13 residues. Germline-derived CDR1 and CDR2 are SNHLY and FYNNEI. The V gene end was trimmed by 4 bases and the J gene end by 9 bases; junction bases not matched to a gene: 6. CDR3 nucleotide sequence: TGTGCCAGCAGTGCGCTAGCGGGGGTCCCGCAGTACTTC. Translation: CASSALAGVPQYF.

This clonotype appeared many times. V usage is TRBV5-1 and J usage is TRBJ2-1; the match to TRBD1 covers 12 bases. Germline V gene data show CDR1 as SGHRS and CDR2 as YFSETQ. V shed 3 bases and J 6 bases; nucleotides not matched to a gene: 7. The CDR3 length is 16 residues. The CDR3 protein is CASSSQGQGAINEQFF. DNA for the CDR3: TGCGCCAGCAGCTCCCAGGGACAGGGGGCAATCAATGAGCAGTTCTTC.

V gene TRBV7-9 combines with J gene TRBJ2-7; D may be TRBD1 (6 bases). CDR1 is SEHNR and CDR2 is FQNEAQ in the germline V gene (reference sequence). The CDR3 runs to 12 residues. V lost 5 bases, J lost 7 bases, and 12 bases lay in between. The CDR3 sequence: CASSIQGWEQYF. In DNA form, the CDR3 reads TGTGCCAGCAGCATACAGGGTTGGGAGCAGTACTTC.

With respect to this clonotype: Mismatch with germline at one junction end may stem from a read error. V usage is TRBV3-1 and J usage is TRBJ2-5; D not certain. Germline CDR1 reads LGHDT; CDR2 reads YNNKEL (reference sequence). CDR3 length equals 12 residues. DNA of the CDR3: TGTGCCAGCAGCCTAGGTGAAGGACGGATACGCTTC. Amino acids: CASSLGEGRIRF.

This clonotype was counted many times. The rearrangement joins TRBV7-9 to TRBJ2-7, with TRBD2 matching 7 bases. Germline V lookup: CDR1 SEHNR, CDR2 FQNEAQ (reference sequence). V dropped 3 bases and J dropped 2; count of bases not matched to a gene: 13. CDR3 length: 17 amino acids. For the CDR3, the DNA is TGTGCCAGCAGCTTGGCCGGGGAGCGGGGTTCAACCTACGAGCAGTACTTC. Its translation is CASSLAGERGSTYEQYF.

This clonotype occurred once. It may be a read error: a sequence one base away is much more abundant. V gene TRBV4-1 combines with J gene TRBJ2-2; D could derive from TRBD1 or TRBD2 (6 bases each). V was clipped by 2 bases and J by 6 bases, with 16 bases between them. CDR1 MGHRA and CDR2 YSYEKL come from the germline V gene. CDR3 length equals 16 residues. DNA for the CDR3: TGCGCCAGCAGCCAACACCGCGGGACACGCTCCGGGGAGCTGTTTTTT. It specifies CASSQHRGTRSGELFF.

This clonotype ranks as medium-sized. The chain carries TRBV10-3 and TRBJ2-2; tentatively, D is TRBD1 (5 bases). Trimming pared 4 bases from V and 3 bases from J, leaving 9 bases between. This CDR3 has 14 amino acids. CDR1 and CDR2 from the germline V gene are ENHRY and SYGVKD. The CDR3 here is CAISARADTGELFF. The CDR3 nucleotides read TGTGCCATCAGTGCCAGGGCGGACACCGGGGAGCTGTTTTTT.

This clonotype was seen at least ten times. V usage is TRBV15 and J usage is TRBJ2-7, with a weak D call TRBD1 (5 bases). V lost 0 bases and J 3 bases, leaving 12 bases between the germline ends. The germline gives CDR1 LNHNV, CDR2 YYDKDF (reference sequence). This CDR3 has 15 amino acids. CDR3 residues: CATSRDQGQGYEQYF. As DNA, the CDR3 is TGTGCCACCAGCAGAGATCAGGGTCAGGGCTACGAGCAGTACTTC.

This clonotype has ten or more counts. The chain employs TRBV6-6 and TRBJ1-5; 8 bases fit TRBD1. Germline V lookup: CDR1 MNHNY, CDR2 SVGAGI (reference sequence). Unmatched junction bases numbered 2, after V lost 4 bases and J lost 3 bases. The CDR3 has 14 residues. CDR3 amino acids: CASSWDRTNQPQHF. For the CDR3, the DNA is TGTGCCAGCAGTTGGGACAGGACCAATCAGCCCCAGCATTTT.

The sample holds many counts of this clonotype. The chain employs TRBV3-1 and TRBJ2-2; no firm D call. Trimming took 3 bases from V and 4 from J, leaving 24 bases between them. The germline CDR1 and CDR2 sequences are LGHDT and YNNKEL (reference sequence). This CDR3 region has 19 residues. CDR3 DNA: TGTGCCAGCAGCCAGAACCCCCGATCAGGTGTGGGTCGCACCGGGGAGCTGTTTTTT. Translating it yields CASSQNPRSGVGRTGELFF.

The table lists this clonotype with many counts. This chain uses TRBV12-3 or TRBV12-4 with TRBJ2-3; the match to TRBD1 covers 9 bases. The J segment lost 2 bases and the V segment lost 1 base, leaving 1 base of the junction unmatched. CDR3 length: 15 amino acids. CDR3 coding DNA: TGTGCCAGCAGTTTAGGACAGGGGGTCACAGATACGCAGTATTTT. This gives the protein CASSLGQGVTDTQYF.

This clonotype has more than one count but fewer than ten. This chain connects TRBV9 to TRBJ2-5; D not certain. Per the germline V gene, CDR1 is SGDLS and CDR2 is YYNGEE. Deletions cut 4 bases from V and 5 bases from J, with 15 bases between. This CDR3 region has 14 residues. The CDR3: CASSPGQLSETQYF. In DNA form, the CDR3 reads TGTGCCAGCAGCCCTGGGCAACTTTCGGAGACCCAGTACTTC.

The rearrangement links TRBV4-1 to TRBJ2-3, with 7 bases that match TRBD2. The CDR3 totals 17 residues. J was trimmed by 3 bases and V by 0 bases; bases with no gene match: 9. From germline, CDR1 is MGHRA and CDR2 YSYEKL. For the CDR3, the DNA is TGCGCCAGCAGCCAAGATGGCGGCGGGGGTGCAACAGATACGCAGTATTTT. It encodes CASSQDGGGGATDTQYF.

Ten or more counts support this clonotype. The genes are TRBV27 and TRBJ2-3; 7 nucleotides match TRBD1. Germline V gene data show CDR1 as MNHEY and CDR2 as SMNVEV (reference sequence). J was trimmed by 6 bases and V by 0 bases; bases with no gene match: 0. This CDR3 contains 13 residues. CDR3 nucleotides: TGTGCCAGCAGTTTATCGACAGGGGATACGCAGTATTTT. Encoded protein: CASSLSTGDTQYF.

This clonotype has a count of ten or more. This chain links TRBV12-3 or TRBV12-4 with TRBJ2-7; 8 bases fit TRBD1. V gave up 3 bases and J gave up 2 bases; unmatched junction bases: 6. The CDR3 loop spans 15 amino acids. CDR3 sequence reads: CASSFPGTGTYEQYF. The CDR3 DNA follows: TGTGCCAGCAGTTTCCCTGGGACAGGCACCTACGAGCAGTACTTC.

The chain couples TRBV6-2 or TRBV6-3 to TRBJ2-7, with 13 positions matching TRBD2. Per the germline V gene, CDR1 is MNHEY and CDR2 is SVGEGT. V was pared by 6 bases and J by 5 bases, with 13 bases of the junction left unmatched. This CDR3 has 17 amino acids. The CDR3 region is CASRPQGLAGARHEQYF. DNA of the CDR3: TGTGCCAGCAGACCCCAAGGACTAGCGGGGGCCCGACACGAGCAGTACTTC.

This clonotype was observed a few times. The CDR3 DNA reads as TGCAGTGCTAGGCGCTCCGGGACAGAGAACTATGGCTACACCTTC. It encodes CSARRSGTENYGYTF. The chain carries TRBV20-1 and TRBJ1-2; TRBD1 aligns across 7 bases. CDR1 and CDR2 from the germline V gene are DFQATT and SNEGSKA (reference sequence). The trim removed 3 bases at V and 2 bases at J, leaving 9 bases unmatched. The CDR3 runs to 15 residues.

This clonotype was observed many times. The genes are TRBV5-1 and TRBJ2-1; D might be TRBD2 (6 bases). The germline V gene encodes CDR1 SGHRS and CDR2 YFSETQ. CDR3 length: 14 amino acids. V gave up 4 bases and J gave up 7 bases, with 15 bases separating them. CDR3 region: CASSPELASNEQFF. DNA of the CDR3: TGCGCCAGCAGCCCCGAGCTAGCGAGTAATGAGCAGTTCTTC.

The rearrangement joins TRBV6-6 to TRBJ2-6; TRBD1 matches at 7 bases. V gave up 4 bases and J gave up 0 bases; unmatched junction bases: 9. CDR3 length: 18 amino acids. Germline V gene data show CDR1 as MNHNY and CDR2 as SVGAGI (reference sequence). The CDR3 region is CASSSWDSSPSGANVLTF. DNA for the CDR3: TGTGCCAGCAGTTCCTGGGACAGTTCTCCCTCTGGGGCCAACGTCCTGACTTTC.

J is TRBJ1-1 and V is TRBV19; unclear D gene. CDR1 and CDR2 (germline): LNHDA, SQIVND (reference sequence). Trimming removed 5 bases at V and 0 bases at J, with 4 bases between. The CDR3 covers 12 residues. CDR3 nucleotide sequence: TGTGCCAGTAGTTTCCTGAACACTGAAGCTTTCTTT. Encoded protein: CASSFLNTEAFF.

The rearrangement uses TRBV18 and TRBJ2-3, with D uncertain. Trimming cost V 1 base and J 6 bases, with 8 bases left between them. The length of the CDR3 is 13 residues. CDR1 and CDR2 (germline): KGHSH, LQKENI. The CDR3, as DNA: TGTGCCAGCTCACCACACCACATGGATACGCAGTATTTT. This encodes CASSPHHMDTQYF.

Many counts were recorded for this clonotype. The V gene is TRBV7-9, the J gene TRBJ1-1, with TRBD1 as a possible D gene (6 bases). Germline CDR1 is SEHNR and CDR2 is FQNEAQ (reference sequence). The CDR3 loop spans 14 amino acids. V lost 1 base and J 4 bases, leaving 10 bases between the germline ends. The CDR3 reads CASSLGGGSTEAFF. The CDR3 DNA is TGTGCCAGCAGCTTAGGAGGGGGGAGCACTGAAGCTTTCTTT.

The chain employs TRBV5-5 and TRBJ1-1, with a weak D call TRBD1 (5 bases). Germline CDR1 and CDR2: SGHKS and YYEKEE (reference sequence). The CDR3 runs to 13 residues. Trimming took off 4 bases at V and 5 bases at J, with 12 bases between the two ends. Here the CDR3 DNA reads TGTGCCAGCAGCCCCATCCAGGGAACTGAAGCTTTCTTT. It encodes CASSPIQGTEAFF.

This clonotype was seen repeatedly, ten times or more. The CDR3 is CASSHGTIYNEQFF. For the CDR3, the DNA is TGTGCCAGCAGCCACGGGACTATCTACAATGAGCAGTTCTTC. This sequence joins TRBV3-1 and TRBJ2-1; 7 bases are shared with TRBD2. CDR1 is LGHDT, CDR2 YNNKEL, per germline (reference sequence). The CDR3 covers 14 residues. Germline trimming cut 3 bases from V and 3 bases from J; bases unmatched to any gene: 2.

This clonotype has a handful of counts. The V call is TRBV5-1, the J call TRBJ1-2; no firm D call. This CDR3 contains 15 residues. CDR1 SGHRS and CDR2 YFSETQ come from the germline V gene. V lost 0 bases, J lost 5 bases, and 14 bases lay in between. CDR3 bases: TGCGCCAGCAGCTTGGGACACCAGTTCACTTATGGCTACACCTTC. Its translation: CASSLGHQFTYGYTF.

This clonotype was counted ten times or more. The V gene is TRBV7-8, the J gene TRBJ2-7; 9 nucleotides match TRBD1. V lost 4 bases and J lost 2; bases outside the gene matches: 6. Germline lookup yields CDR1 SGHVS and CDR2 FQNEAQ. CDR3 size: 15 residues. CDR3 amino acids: CASSWGTGKAYEQYF. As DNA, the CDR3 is TGTGCCAGCAGCTGGGGGACAGGGAAAGCCTACGAGCAGTACTTC.

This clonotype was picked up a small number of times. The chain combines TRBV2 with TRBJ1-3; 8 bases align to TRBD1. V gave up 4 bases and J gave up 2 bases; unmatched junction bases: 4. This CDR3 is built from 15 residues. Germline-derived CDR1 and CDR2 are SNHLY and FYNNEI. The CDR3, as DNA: TGTGCCAGCAGTGGAAGCAGGGGGCCTGGAAACACCATATATTTT. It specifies CASSGSRGPGNTIYF.